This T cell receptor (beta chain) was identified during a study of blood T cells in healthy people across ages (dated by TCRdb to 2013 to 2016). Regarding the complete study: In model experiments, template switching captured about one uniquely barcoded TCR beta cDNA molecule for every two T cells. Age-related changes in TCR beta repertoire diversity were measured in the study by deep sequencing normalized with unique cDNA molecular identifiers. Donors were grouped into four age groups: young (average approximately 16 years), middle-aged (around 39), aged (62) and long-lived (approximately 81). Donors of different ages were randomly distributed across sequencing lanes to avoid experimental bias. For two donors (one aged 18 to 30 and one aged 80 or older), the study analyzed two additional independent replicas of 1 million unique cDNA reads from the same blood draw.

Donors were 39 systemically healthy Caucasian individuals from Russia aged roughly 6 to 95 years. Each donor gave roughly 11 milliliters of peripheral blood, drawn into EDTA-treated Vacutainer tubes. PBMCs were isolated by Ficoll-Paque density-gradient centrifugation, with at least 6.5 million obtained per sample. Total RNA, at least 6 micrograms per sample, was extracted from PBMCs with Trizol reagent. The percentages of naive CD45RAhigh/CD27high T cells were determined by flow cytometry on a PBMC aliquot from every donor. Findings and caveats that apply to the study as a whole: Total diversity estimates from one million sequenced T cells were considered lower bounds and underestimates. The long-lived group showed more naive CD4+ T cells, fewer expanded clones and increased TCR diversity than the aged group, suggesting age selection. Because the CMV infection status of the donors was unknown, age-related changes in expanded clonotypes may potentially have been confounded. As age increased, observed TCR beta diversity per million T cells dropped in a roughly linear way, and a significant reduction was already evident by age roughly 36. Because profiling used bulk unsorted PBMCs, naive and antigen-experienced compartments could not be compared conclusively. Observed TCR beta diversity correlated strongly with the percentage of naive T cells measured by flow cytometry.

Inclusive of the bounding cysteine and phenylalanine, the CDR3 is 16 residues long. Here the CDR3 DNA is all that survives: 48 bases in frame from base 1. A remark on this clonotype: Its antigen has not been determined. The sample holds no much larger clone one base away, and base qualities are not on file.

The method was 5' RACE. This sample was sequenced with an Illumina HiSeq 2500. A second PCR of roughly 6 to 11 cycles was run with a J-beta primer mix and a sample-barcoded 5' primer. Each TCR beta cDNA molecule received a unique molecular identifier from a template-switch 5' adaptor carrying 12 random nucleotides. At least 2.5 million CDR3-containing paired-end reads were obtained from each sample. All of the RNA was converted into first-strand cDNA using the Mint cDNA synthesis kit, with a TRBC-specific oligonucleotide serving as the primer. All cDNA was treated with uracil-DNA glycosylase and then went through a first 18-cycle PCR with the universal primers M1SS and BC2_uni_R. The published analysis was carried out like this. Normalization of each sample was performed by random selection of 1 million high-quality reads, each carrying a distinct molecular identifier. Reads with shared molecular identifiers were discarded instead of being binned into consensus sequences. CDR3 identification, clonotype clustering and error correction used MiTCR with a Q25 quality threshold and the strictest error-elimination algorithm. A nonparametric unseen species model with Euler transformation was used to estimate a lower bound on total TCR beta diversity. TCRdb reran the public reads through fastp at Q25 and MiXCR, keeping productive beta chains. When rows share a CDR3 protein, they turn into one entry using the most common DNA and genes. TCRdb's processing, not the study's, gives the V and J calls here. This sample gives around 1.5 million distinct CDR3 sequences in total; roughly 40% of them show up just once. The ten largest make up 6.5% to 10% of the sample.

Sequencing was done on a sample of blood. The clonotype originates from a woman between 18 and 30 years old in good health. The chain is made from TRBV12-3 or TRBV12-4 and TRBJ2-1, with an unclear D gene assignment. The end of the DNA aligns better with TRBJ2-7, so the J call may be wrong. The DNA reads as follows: TGTGCCAGCAGTTTCCCCAGACCGAGCTCCTACAATGAGCAGTACTTC. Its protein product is CASSFPRPSSYNEQYF.